This T cell receptor (beta chain) was identified during a study of identical twins. Findings and caveats of the study: While abundant cord blood beta clonotypes carried fewer insertions, memory repertoires showed no such pattern. Those out-of-frame alpha sequences shared by twins showed an excess of low generation probability.

Looked up from germline, CDR1 is SGHRS and CDR2 is YFSETQ. CDR3 size: 13 residues. This clonotype was observed at least ten times. As yet, its antigen is unknown. One end of the junction varies from germline; a read error may be responsible. TCRdb itself ran the 5' RACE reads through MiXCR, one entry per CDR3 protein. Of some 240,000 distinct CDR3 sequences in the sample, 8% to 11% were seen once. Healthy Caucasians made up all donors. This clonotype originated in a man between 50 and 59 years old in good health. The sample comprised memory T cells sorted from blood. The genes are TRBV5-1 and TRBJ2-1, with TRBD2 matching 8 bases. CDR3 DNA sequence: TGCGCCAGCAGCTCTGAGCTAAGCGGGGGAATTGTCTTC. Its translation is CASSSELSGGIVF.